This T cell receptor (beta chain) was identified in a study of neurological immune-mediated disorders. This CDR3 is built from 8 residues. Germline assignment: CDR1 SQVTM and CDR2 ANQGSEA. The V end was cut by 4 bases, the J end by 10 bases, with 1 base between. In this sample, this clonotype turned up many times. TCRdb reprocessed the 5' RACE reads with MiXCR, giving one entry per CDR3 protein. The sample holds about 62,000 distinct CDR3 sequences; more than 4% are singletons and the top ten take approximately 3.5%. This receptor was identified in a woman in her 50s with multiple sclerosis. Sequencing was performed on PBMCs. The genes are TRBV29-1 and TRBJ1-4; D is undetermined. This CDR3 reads CSVAKLFF. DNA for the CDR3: TGCAGCGTTGCAAAACTGTTTTTT.